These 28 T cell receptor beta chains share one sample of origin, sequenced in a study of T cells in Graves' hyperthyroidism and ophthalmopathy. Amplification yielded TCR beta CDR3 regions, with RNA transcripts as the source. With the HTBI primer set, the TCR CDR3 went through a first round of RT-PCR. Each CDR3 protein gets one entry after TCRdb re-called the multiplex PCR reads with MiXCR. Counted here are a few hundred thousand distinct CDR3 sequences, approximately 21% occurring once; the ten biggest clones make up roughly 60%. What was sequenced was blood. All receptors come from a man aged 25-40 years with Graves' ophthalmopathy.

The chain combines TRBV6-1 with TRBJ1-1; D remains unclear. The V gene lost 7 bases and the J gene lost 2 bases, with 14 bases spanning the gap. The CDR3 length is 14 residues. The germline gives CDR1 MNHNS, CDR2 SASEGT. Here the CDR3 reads CASTKTRTNTEAFF. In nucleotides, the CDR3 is TGTGCCAGCACTAAGACAAGGACTAACACTGAAGCTTTCTTT.

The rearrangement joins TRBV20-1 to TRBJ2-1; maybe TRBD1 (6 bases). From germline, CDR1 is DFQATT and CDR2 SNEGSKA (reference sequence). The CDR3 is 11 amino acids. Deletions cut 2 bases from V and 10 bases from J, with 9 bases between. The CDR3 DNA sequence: TGCAGTGCTAGACCGGGACAAGAGCAGTTCTTC. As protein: CSARPGQEQFF.

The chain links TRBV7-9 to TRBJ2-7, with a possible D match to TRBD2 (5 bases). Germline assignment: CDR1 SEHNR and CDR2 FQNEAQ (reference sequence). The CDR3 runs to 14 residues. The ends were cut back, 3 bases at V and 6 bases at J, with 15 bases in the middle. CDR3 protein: CASSFSSGILEQYF. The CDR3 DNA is TGTGCCAGCAGCTTTTCCTCGGGAATTCTCGAGCAGTACTTC.

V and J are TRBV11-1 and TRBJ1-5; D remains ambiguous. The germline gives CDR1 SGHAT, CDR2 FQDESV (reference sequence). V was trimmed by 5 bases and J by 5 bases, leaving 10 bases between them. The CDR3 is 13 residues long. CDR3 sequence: CASSKDGDQPQHF. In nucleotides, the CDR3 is TGTGCCAGCAGCAAAGACGGAGATCAGCCCCAGCATTTT.

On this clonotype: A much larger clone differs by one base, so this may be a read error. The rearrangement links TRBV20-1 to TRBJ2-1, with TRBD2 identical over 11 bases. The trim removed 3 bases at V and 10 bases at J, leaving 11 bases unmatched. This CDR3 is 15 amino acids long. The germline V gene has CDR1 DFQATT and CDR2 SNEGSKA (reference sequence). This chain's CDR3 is CSASIAGGRTEEQFF. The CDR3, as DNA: TGCAGTGCTAGTATAGCGGGAGGGCGTACGGAAGAGCAGTTCTTC.

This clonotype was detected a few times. The CDR3 DNA reads as TGCGCCAGCAGCCAAACCCCTGGGGGTAGAGACTATGGCTACACCTTC. Protein: CASSQTPGGRDYGYTF. This chain links TRBV4-1 with TRBJ1-2, with D possibly being TRBD1 (5 bases). Germline lookup yields CDR1 MGHRA and CDR2 YSYEKL. Trimming left V 2 bases short and J 3 bases short, with 16 bases between. The CDR3 is made up of 16 amino acids.

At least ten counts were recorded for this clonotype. CDR3 DNA: TGTGCCAGCAGCCCCGGGGGGTCCATAAACATTCAGTACTTC. Translation gives CASSPGGSINIQYF. V usage is TRBV11-1 and J usage is TRBJ2-4; 7 bases line up with TRBD2. CDR1 and CDR2 (germline): SGHAT, FQDESV (reference sequence). This CDR3 region has 14 residues. Trimming took 5 bases from V and 6 from J; bases not matched to a gene: 7.

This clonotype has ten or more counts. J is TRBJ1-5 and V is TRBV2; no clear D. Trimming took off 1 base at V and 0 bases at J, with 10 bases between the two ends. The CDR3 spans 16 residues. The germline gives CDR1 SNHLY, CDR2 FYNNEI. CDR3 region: CASSEGGTTSNQPQHF. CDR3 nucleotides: TGTGCCAGCAGTGAAGGCGGCACAACTAGCAATCAGCCCCAGCATTTT.

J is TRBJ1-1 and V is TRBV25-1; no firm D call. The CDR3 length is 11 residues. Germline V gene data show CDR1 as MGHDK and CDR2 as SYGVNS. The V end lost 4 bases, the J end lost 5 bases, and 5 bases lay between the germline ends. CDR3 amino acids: CASSGGTEAFF. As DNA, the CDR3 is TGTGCCAGCAGTGGTGGGACTGAAGCTTTCTTT. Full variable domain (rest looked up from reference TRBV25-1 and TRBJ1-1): EADIYQTPRYLVIGTGKKITLECSQTMGHDKMYWYQQDPGMELHLIHYSYGVNSTEKGDLSSESTVSRIRTEHFPLTLESARPSHTSQYLCASSGGTEAFFGQGTRLTVV.

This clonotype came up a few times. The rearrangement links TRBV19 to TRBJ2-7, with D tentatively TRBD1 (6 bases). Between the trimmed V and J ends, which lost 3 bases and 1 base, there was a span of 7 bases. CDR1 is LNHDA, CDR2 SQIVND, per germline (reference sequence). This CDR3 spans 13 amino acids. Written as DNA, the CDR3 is TGTGCCAGTAGTATGGGACATTCCTACGAGCAGTACTTC. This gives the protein CASSMGHSYEQYF.

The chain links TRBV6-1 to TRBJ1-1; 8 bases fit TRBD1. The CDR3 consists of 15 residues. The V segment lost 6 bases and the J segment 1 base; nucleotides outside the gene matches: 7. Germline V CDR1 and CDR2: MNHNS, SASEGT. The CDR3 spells CASRGTGQGNTEAFF. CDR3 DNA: TGTGCCAGCAGGGGGACAGGACAGGGGAACACTGAAGCTTTCTTT.

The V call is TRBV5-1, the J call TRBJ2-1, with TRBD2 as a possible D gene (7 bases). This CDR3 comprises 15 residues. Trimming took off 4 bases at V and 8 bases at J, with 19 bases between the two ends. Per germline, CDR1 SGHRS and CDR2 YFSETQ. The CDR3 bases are TGCGCCAGCAGCGGGGCGGGCGGGGGCCGCGATGAGCAGTTCTTC. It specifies CASSGAGGGRDEQFF.

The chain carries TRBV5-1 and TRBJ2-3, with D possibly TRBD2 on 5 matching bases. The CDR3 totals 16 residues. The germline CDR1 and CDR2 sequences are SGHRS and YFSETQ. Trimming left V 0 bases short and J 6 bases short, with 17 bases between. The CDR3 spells CASSLGGSPGLDTQYF. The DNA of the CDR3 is TGCGCCAGCAGCTTGGGAGGGAGCCCTGGGCTGGATACGCAGTATTTT.

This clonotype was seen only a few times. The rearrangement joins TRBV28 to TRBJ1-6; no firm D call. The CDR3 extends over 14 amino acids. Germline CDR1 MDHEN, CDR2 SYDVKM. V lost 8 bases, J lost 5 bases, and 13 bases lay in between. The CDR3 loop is CASQGETHNSPLHF. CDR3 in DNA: TGTGCCAGCCAAGGCGAGACTCATAATTCACCCCTCCACTTT.

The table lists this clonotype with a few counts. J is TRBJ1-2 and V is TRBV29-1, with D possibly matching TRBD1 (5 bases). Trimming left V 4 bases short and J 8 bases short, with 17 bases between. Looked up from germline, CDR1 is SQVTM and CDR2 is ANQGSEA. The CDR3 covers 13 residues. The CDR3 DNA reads TGCAGCGTTGTCACGCCCGGGACGTGGGGCTACACCTTC. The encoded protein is CSVVTPGTWGYTF.

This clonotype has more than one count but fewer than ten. The chain's CDR3 is CASTRGTGEKLFF. The CDR3 DNA is TGTGCCAGCACCCGAGGAACAGGTGAAAAACTGTTTTTT. The chain has TRBV12-3 or TRBV12-4 and TRBJ1-4, with D tentatively TRBD1 (5 bases). The CDR3 runs to 13 residues. Trimming removed 7 bases at V and 7 bases at J, with 13 bases between.

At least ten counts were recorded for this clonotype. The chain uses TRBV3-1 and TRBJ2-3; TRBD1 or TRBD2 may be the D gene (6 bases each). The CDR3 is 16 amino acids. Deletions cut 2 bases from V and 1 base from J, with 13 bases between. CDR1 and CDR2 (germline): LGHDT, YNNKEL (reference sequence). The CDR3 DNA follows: TGTGCCAGCAGCCAAAGCCCGGGGGCGGGCACAGATACGCAGTATTTT. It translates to CASSQSPGAGTDTQYF.

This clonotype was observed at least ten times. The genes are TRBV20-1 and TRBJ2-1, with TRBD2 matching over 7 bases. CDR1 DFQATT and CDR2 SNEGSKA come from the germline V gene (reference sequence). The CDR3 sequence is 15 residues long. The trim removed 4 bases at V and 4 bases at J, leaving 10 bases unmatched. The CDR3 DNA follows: TGCAGTGCTACCTCCCTAGCGGACCCTTACAATGAGCAGTTCTTC. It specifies CSATSLADPYNEQFF.

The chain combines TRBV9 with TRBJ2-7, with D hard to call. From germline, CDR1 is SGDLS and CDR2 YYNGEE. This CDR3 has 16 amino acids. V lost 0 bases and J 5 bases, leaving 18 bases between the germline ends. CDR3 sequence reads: CASSVALADGLHEQYF. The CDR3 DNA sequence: TGTGCCAGCAGCGTAGCTCTGGCAGACGGGCTACACGAGCAGTACTTC. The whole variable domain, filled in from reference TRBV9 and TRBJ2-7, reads DSGVTQTPKHLITATGQRVTLRCSPRSGDLSVYWYQQSLDQGLQFLIQYYNGEERAKGNILERFSAQQFPDLHSELNLSSLELGDSALYFCASSVALADGLHEQYFGPGTRLTVT.

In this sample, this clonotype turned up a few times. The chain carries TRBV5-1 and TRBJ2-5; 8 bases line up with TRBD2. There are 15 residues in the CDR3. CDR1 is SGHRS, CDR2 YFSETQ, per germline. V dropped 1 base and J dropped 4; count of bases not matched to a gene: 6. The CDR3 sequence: CASSLSGRLGETQYF. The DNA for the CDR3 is TGCGCCAGCAGCTTGAGCGGGAGATTGGGAGAGACCCAGTACTTC.

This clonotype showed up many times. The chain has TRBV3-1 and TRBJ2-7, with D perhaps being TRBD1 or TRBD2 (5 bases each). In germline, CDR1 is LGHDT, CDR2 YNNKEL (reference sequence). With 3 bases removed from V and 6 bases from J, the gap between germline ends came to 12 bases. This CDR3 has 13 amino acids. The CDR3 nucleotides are TGTGCCAGCAGCCAGGGGGTGGGGACCGAGCAGTACTTC. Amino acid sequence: CASSQGVGTEQYF.

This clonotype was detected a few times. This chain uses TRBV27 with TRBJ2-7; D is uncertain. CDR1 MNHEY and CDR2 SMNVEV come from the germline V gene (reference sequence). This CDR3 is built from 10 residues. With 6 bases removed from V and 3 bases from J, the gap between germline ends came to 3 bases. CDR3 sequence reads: CASRDYEQYF. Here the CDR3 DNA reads TGTGCCAGCAGGGACTACGAGCAGTACTTC.

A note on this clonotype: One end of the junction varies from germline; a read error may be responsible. CDR3 in amino acids: CASIRREGLNERFF. As DNA, the CDR3 is TGTGCCAGCATCAGGCGGGAGGGCCTGAATGAGCGGTTCTTC. This chain uses TRBV27 with TRBJ2-1, with 9 bases identical to TRBD2. Germline V lookup: CDR1 MNHEY, CDR2 SMNVEV (reference sequence). The length of the CDR3 is 14 residues.

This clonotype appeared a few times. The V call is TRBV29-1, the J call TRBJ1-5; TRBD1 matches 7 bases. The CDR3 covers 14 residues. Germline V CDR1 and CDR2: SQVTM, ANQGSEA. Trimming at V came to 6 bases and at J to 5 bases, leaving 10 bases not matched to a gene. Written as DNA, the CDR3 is TGCAGCGTGAGTACAGGGGACCTAGATCAGCCCCAGCATTTT. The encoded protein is CSVSTGDLDQPQHF.

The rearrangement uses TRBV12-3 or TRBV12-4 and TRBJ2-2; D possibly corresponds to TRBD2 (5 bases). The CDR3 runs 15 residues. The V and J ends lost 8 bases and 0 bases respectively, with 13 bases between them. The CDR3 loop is CASSVGAPNTGELFF. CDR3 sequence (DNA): TGTGCCAGCTCGGTGGGAGCACCGAACACCGGGGAGCTGTTTTTT.

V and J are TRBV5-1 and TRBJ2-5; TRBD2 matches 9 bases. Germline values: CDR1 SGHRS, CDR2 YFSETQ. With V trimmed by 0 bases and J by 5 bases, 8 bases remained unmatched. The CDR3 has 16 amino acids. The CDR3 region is CASSLVGTSFLETQYF. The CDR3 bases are TGCGCCAGCAGCTTGGTTGGGACTAGCTTCCTCGAGACCCAGTACTTC.

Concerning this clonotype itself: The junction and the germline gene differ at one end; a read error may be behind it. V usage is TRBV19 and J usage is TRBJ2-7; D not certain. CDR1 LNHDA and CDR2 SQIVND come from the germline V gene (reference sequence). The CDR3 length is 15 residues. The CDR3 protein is CASSMISLSSSEQYF. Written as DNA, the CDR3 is TGTGCCAGTAGTATGATCAGCTTATCTTCCTCCGAGCAGTACTTC.

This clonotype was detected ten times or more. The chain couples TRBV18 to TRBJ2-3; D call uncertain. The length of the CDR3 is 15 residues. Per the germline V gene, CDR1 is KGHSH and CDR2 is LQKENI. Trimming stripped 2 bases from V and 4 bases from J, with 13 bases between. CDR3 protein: CASSPETLRADTQYF. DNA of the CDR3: TGTGCCAGCTCACCAGAGACCCTTCGGGCAGATACGCAGTATTTT.